This is a list of T cell receptor beta chains from one sample in a study of T cell responses to AZD1222 COVID-19 vaccine. The table came from immunoSEQ multiplex PCR; TCRdb's copy has only in-frame clones and leaves some out. The sample lists 130,000 to 150,000 clones; more than 85% were seen once. The specimen comprised peripheral blood, sampled on day 0 of AZD1222 vaccination. Every receptor here comes from an adult in good health. CDR3s include the opening cysteine and the closing phenylalanine or tryptophan. Each record gives: CDR3 DNA, CDR3 protein, V gene, clone size, D gene, J gene. The D gene is left open where the match is weak. Only some rows state a clone size, as once, few, many or a class for expanded clones.

cdr3_nt: TGTGCCAGCAGCTCCGGGACTAGCGGGGGTTACAATGAGCAGTTCTTC
cdr3_aa: CASSSGTSGGYNEQFF
v_call: TRBV2
clone_size: NA
d_call: TRBD2
j_call: TRBJ2-1

cdr3_nt: TGTGCCAGCAGGGTCGGGGCCACTGAAGCTTTCTTT
cdr3_aa: CASRVGATEAFF
v_call: TRBV6-4
clone_size: NA
d_call: NA
j_call: TRBJ1-1

cdr3_nt: TGTGCCACCAGTGGAGACACCGGGGAGCTGTTTTTT
cdr3_aa: CATSGDTGELFF
v_call: TRBV24-1
clone_size: NA
d_call: NA
j_call: TRBJ2-2

cdr3_nt: TGTGCCAGCACGGGACAGGGGCACAATGAGCAGTTCTTC
cdr3_aa: CASTGQGHNEQFF
v_call: TRBV2
clone_size: NA
d_call: TRBD1
j_call: TRBJ2-1

cdr3_nt: TGTGCCAGCAGTCTTGGGGACAGGGGGCGCGGTGAGCAGTACTTC
cdr3_aa: CASSLGDRGRGEQYF
v_call: TRBV3-1/TRBV3-2
clone_size: once
d_call: TRBD1
j_call: TRBJ2-7

cdr3_nt: TGTGCCAGCAGTGAATATATGGGGCGACAAGAGACCCAGTACTTC
cdr3_aa: CASSEYMGRQETQYF
v_call: TRBV25-1
clone_size: NA
d_call: NA
j_call: TRBJ2-5

cdr3_nt: TGTGCCAGCAGTGAATCCCTCTACAATGAGCAGTTCTTC
cdr3_aa: CASSESLYNEQFF
v_call: TRBV6-1
clone_size: NA
d_call: NA
j_call: TRBJ2-1

cdr3_nt: TGTGCCAGCAGCTTTGGAACAGGGGTTCACACTGAAGCTTTCTTT
cdr3_aa: CASSFGTGVHTEAFF
v_call: TRBV11-2
clone_size: NA
d_call: TRBD1
j_call: TRBJ1-1

cdr3_nt: TGTGCCAGCAGCTCCAGTTTAGATACGCAGTATTTT
cdr3_aa: CASSSSLDTQYF
v_call: TRBV13
clone_size: NA
d_call: NA
j_call: TRBJ2-3

cdr3_nt: TGTGCCAGCAGCTCTCCGGGACTAGCGGGGGGGAACACCGGGGAGCTGTTTTTT
cdr3_aa: CASSSPGLAGGNTGELFF
v_call: TRBV7-2
clone_size: NA
d_call: TRBD2
j_call: TRBJ2-2

cdr3_nt: TGTGCCAGCAGCCGCGGGCTAGCGGGAGTTGGTTACGAGCAGTACTTC
cdr3_aa: CASSRGLAGVGYEQYF
v_call: TRBV3-1/TRBV3-2
clone_size: NA
d_call: TRBD2
j_call: TRBJ2-7

cdr3_nt: TGCGCCAGCAGTCAAGGACAGAGCTATGGCTACACCTTC
cdr3_aa: CASSQGQSYGYTF
v_call: TRBV4-1
clone_size: NA
d_call: NA
j_call: TRBJ1-2

cdr3_nt: TGCGCCAGCAGCTTTAAGGACACTGAAGCTTTCTTT
cdr3_aa: CASSFKDTEAFF
v_call: TRBV5-1
clone_size: NA
d_call: NA
j_call: TRBJ1-1

cdr3_nt: TGTGCCAGCAGCTATTTGGGGGGGGCCCGTGGCTACACCTTC
cdr3_aa: CASSYLGGARGYTF
v_call: TRBV5-6
clone_size: NA
d_call: NA
j_call: TRBJ1-2

cdr3_nt: TGTGCCAGCAGCCAAGGACGTTGGGGCAGCTCTAACTATGGCTACACCTTC
cdr3_aa: CASSQGRWGSSNYGYTF
v_call: TRBV3-1/TRBV3-2
clone_size: NA
d_call: NA
j_call: TRBJ1-2

cdr3_nt: TGTGCCAGCAGCTTACTAACTCTCGAGCAGTACTTC
cdr3_aa: CASSLLTLEQYF
v_call: TRBV7-9
clone_size: NA
d_call: NA
j_call: TRBJ2-7

cdr3_nt: TGTGCCAGCAGCTTAGAGGGACCCCGAGGAGGTGAGCAGTTCTTC
cdr3_aa: CASSLEGPRGGEQFF
v_call: TRBV11-3
clone_size: once
d_call: NA
j_call: TRBJ2-1

cdr3_nt: TGTGCCAGTAGTATAGATTTAAGGGTTGGCTACACCTTC
cdr3_aa: CASSIDLRVGYTF
v_call: TRBV19
clone_size: NA
d_call: NA
j_call: TRBJ1-2

cdr3_nt: TGTGCCAGCGGACTCCGCGACATCGGAAACACCATATATTTT
cdr3_aa: CASGLRDIGNTIYF
v_call: TRBV2
clone_size: NA
d_call: NA
j_call: TRBJ1-3

cdr3_nt: TGCGCCAGCAGCTTGGCGGCAGGGGGGAGCTATGGCTACACCTTC
cdr3_aa: CASSLAAGGSYGYTF
v_call: TRBV5-1
clone_size: once
d_call: TRBD1
j_call: TRBJ1-2

cdr3_nt: TGTGCCAGCACCGAAGCTCTAACCGGGGCAGAATATGGCTACACCTTC
cdr3_aa: CASTEALTGAEYGYTF
v_call: TRBV5-6
clone_size: NA
d_call: NA
j_call: TRBJ1-2

cdr3_nt: TGTGCCTGGAGTAGAAGGACAGGGAACACCGGGGAGCTGTTTTTT
cdr3_aa: CAWSRRTGNTGELFF
v_call: TRBV30
clone_size: NA
d_call: TRBD1
j_call: TRBJ2-2

cdr3_nt: TGCGCCAGCAGCCAATCGTATCTAGCTATGGATACGCAGTATTTT
cdr3_aa: CASSQSYLAMDTQYF
v_call: TRBV4-1
clone_size: once
d_call: NA
j_call: TRBJ2-3

cdr3_nt: TGTGCCAGCAGCTTCGAGGGGTTCTACTCCTACGAGCAGTACTTC
cdr3_aa: CASSFEGFYSYEQYF
v_call: TRBV7-9
clone_size: NA
d_call: NA
j_call: TRBJ2-7

cdr3_nt: TGCGCCAGCAGCGGCACCCACGGGGGCTACAATGAGCAGTTCTTC
cdr3_aa: CASSGTHGGYNEQFF
v_call: TRBV5-1
clone_size: NA
d_call: NA
j_call: TRBJ2-1

cdr3_nt: TGCGCCAGCAGTGGCGGGAGGGCCGCCGGAGAAGAGCAGTACTTC
cdr3_aa: CASSGGRAAGEEQYF
v_call: TRBV10-2
clone_size: NA
d_call: TRBD2
j_call: TRBJ2-7

cdr3_nt: TGTGCCAGCAGCCCACCCCCGGGAAGGGGCTACAATGAGCAGTTCTTC
cdr3_aa: CASSPPPGRGYNEQFF
v_call: TRBV5-6
clone_size: once
d_call: NA
j_call: TRBJ2-1

cdr3_nt: TGTGCCAGCAGTTACGTAAGGGACGCCGGGGAGCTGTTTTTT
cdr3_aa: CASSYVRDAGELFF
v_call: TRBV6-5
clone_size: NA
d_call: NA
j_call: TRBJ2-2

cdr3_nt: TGTGCCAGCAGTTCTGTCCACAATCAGCCCCAGCATTTT
cdr3_aa: CASSSVHNQPQHF
v_call: TRBV2
clone_size: NA
d_call: NA
j_call: TRBJ1-5